This TCR beta chain is drawn from a study of blood T cell repertoires in COVID-19. Overall study: In each case, the material was cDNA or gDNA derived from T cells, B-cell-depleted T cells, or PBMCs.

Germline V CDR1 and CDR2: SEHNR, FQNEAQ (reference sequence). Germline trimming cut 5 bases from V and 7 bases from J; bases unmatched to any gene: 7. The CDR3 covers 13 residues. The repertoire was sequenced with immunoSEQ multiplex PCR; TCRdb's copy has only in-frame clones and lacks some. The sample holds about 120,000 clones; 75% to 90% are singletons and the top ten take approximately 30%. This TCR derives from a man between 65 and 85 years old with active or convalescent COVID-19. J is TRBJ1-2 and V is TRBV7-9; TRBD1 matches 7 bases. The source material was peripheral blood. CDR3 region: CASSQTGLSGYTF. The DNA of the CDR3 is TGTGCCAGCAGCCAGACAGGGCTCTCTGGCTACACCTTC.